The present T cell receptor (beta chain) was sequenced within a study of blood T cell repertoires in COVID-19. Study context: The United States, Italy and Spain provided the acute and convalescent COVID-19 samples. From T cells, B-cell-depleted T cells, or PBMCs came the material, which was cDNA or gDNA.

This CDR3 comprises 14 residues. V was trimmed by 3 bases and J by 2 bases, leaving 10 bases between them. Per the germline V gene, CDR1 is MNHNS and CDR2 is SASEGT. As processed by the authors: The assay estimated nucleated cells by amplifying reference gene primers. Clones were read by immunoSEQ multiplex PCR, and TCRdb kept only the in-frame ones, dropping some. That table is the source of V, J and clone size, and D and trimming were worked out from the DNA. The sample includes 230,000 or so clones, roughly four fifths seen only once; the top ten take approximately 4.8%. The material sequenced was peripheral blood. The origin of this receptor is a man in his fifties or sixties with active or convalescent COVID-19. V usage is TRBV6-1 and J usage is TRBJ1-2; D is uncertain. The CDR3 coding sequence is TGTGCCAGCAGTGAGCGGGTACGGAACTATGGCTACACCTTC. It is translated as CASSERVRNYGYTF.